This T cell receptor beta chain was sequenced in a study of early stage breast cancer tumors. Study details: Invasive lobular carcinomas made up about 30% of the 12 ER+/PR+/HER2- tumors.

Each sample had two DNA replicates, roughly 0.48 ug blood or around 1.5 ug tissue. Repertoires were generated with immunoSEQ multiplex PCR, while TCRdb's copy carries only in-frame clones and drops some. The sample has tens of thousands of clones, 70% to 80% seen once. This clone was seen a few times. The sample was blood. The clonotype was recovered from a person between 55 and 70 years old with breast cancer.

The CDR3 is CSVTRSGELFF. The CDR3, as DNA: TGCAGCGTTACTAGGTCCGGGGAGCTGTTTTTT. The chain joins TRBV29-1 to TRBJ2-2; weak D call: TRBD2 (5 bases). Germline CDR1 reads SQVTM; CDR2 reads ANQGSEA. This CDR3 spans 11 amino acids. V dropped 5 bases and J dropped 6 bases, with 7 bases sitting between them.